Each of the 9 T cell receptor beta chains below was sequenced from the same sample in a study of shared clonotypes between healthy human individuals. Sequenced by immunoSEQ multiplex PCR; TCRdb stores in-frame clones only, minus some. The table includes around 1.5 million clones, approximately 98% detected once. The sample taken for sequencing was naive CD4+ T cells sorted from blood. Subset given: CD45RA+ positively selected. Receptors originate from a man aged 25-45 years in good health.

In the case of this clone: An end of the junction differs from the germline gene, which may be a read error. The CDR3 DNA reads TGTGCCAGCAGCTTGATCGTCTTC. It codes for CASSLIVF. The rearrangement joins TRBV5-6 to TRBJ2-1; D is unclear. The germline V gene encodes CDR1 SGHDT and CDR2 YYEEEE. This CDR3 has 8 residues.

The V gene is TRBV7-3, the J gene TRBJ1-4, with 9 bases identical to TRBD1. The CDR3 is 14 residues long. The V gene's germline CDR1 is SGHTA and CDR2 FQGTGA. V dropped 5 bases and J dropped 8; count of bases not matched to a gene: 6. The CDR3 here is CASSPGQGNEKLFF. DNA of the CDR3: TGTGCCAGCAGCCCGGGACAGGGTAACGAAAAACTGTTTTTT.

The rearrangement links TRBV29-1 to TRBJ2-7, with TRBD1 identical over 12 bases. Germline loops: CDR1 SQVTM, CDR2 ANQGSEA. The length of the CDR3 is 15 residues. V dropped 5 bases and J dropped 7; count of bases not matched to a gene: 12. The CDR3 DNA follows: TGCAGCGTTCGACTCTTGGGACAGGGGGCGAATGAGCAGTACTTC. The encoded protein is CSVRLLGQGANEQYF.

V usage is TRBV18 and J usage is TRBJ1-1, with D possibly matching TRBD1 (5 bases). The CDR3 loop spans 16 amino acids. Germline assignment: CDR1 KGHSH and CDR2 LQKENI. With 3 bases removed from V and 4 bases from J, the gap between germline ends came to 18 bases. The CDR3 loop is CASSPKEAGSGTEAFF. The CDR3 DNA reads TGTGCCAGCTCACCTAAGGAGGCAGGGTCGGGCACTGAAGCTTTCTTT.

CDR3: CASSTYGEQFF. The CDR3 region has the DNA TGTGCCAGCAGCACCTACGGTGAGCAGTTCTTC. V and J are TRBV11-2 and TRBJ2-1; D remains unclear. CDR3 length: 11 amino acids. Trimming took off 5 bases at V and 9 bases at J, with 8 bases between the two ends. CDR1 is SGHAT, CDR2 FQNNGV, per germline.

The chain links TRBV6-6 to TRBJ2-5; D not resolved. The length of the CDR3 is 14 residues. The germline CDR1 and CDR2 sequences are MNHNY and SVGAGI (reference sequence). With 2 bases removed from V and 5 bases from J, the gap between germline ends came to 12 bases. The CDR3 loop is CASSYGRLLETQYF. The CDR3 DNA reads as TGTGCCAGCAGTTACGGGCGGTTGCTGGAGACCCAGTACTTC.

CDR3 coding DNA: TGTGCCAGCTCACCAGGTAGCGGCGCGAACACCGGGGAGCTGTTTTTT. Protein: CASSPGSGANTGELFF. The chain carries TRBV18 and TRBJ2-2, with D maybe TRBD2 (6 bases). CDR3 size: 16 residues. Germline loops: CDR1 KGHSH, CDR2 LQKENI. The V gene lost 2 bases and the J gene lost 0 bases, with 10 bases spanning the gap.

This chain uses TRBV15 with TRBJ1-5; D ambiguous. This CDR3 region has 15 residues. Trimming pared 1 base from V and 1 base from J, leaving 8 bases between. Germline lookup yields CDR1 LNHNV and CDR2 YYDKDF (reference sequence). CDR3 sequence (DNA): TGTGCCACCAGCAGAGGAGGCCCGAGCAATCAGCCCCAGCATTTT. This encodes CATSRGGPSNQPQHF.

V and J are TRBV19 and TRBJ2-7, with D tentatively TRBD1 (6 bases). The CDR3 contains 14 residues. Trimming removed 5 bases at V and 5 bases at J, with 16 bases between. Looked up from germline, CDR1 is LNHDA and CDR2 is SQIVND (reference sequence). DNA for the CDR3: TGTGCCAGTAGTGTCAGACAGGCTAACGACGAGCAGTACTTC. Translating it yields CASSVRQANDEQYF.